This T cell receptor beta chain was obtained from a study of blood T cell repertoires in COVID-19 (dated by TCRdb to about 2020). A note on the overall study: Samples covering the acute and convalescent phases of COVID-19 were provided by collaborators in the United States, Italy and Spain. The material from the prospective study consisted of cDNA or gDNA derived from T cells, B-cell-depleted T cells, or PBMCs. Deeply sampled blood TCRbeta repertoires from subjects exposed to, actively infected with, or recovered from COVID-19 were included in the dataset. The repertoires were released in a freely available public database intended as a resource for research on the immune response to SARS-CoV-2. Samples came from the ongoing ImmuneRACE study (first 160 participants) plus 1,254 subjects from 6 global collaborators. The sample metadata nearly always contained a de-identified subject ID, COVID-19 status, age in years and sex. HLA class I and class II types, where available, came from metadata supplied by the sample provider rather than from assay-based typing. Broader findings and caveats from the paper: How much clinical and demographic metadata was included differed by source and by participant, and the metadata was provided uncurated.

TCRbeta CDR3 regions were amplified from genomic DNA by means of the immunoSEQ Assay, a bias-controlled multiplex PCR. The authors' analysis ran thus. The number of nucleated cells in each sample was estimated by amplification of reference gene primers within the assay. To quantify the absolute abundance of each unique TCRbeta CDR3 rearrangement, sequence reads were collapsed and filtered. Productive Simpson clonality was computed per sample as the square root of Simpson's diversity index over productive rearrangements. TCRdb holds this immuneACCESS table with in-frame rearrangements only. Some clones are missing; in checked studies, unresolved V genes explain under half, and the rest has no known cause. That table is the source of V, J and clone size, and D and trimming were worked out from the DNA. The sample contains about 210,000 clones, about 88% of them found a single time. Over 1.5% of the sample comes from the top ten.

The CDR3 spans 14 residues, from the cysteine through the phenylalanine. The sequence is cut down to CDR3 DNA, 42 bases in frame from base 1. V is reduced by 6 bases and J by 2 bases, leaving a spacing of 13 bases between them. The CDR1 and CDR2 encoded by the germline V gene are MNHEY and SVGAGI. Comment on this clone: Which antigen it targets is not known. One base away there is no much larger clone; base qualities are not given.

Whole blood was collected in K2EDTA tubes by collaborating institutions according to the institutions' own protocols. For TCRbeta analysis, collaborators shipped samples as frozen whole blood, isolated PBMCs, or DNA extracted from either of those sample types. The sample comprised peripheral blood. This chain is built from TRBV6-5 and TRBJ1-1, with the identity of the D gene unclear. The origin of this receptor is a man between 70 and 80 years old with acute or convalescent COVID-19. For the CDR3, the sequence is CASRPRELNTEAFF. The sequence in DNA is TGTGCCAGCAGGCCTCGAGAGTTAAACACTGAAGCTTTCTTT.